The clone carrying this T cell receptor (beta chain) was counted only a few times. The target antigen is unknown. The CDR3 is 14 residues long. CDR1 LGHDT and CDR2 YNNKEL come from the germline V gene (reference sequence). The V gene end was trimmed by 5 bases and the J gene end by 9 bases; junction bases not matched to a gene: 4. This specimen belongs to a study of T-cell memory formation after mild COVID-19. Study summary: The TCR clusters were mostly specific to one donor.

Study-level results: Clones from the second wave (peaking day 37) had unconfirmed SARS-CoV-2 specificity.

With constant-segment primers, 5'RACE yielded cDNA libraries of TCR alpha and TCR beta that carried sample barcodes and UMIs. In TCRdb, the 5' RACE reads were re-called with MiXCR into one record per CDR3 protein. The sample consists of under 300,000 distinct CDR3 sequences, 15% to 20% of them appearing once. Sequencing was done on a sample of PBMCs or a T cell subset sorted from them (not recorded which). V gene TRBV3-1 combines with J gene TRBJ2-1; the match to TRBD2 covers 13 bases. The clonotype was recovered from a man between 18 and 35 years old who had mild COVID-19 (a few samples of this study predate the infection). Cell type and time point are not known. The CDR3 region has the DNA TGTGCCAGCAGCGAGGGACTAGCGGGGCGTGAGCAGTTCTTC. Its translation: CASSEGLAGREQFF.